Below are 3 T cell receptor beta chains sequenced from a single sample in a study of PD-L1 blockade in urothelial cancer. Time point of the sample: pretreatment peripheral blood. Assay used: immunoSEQ multiplex PCR; TCRdb lists only in-frame clones, some missing. The sample has tens of thousands of clones; 70% to 80% are singletons. Sequences were derived from PBMCs, sampled around atezolizumab (anti-PD-L1) treatment. Every receptor here comes from a man in his 70s with urothelial cancer.

The gene calls are TRBV5-1 and TRBJ2-1; D gene unclear. This CDR3 is 15 amino acids long. Trimming took off 2 bases at V and 0 bases at J, with 9 bases between the two ends. Germline V gene data show CDR1 as SGHRS and CDR2 as YFSETQ. For the CDR3, the DNA is TGCGCCAGCAGCTTAGCGATCAGCTCCTACAATGAGCAGTTCTTC. Amino acids: CASSLAISSYNEQFF. The full variable domain, in which reference TRBV5-1 and TRBJ2-1 provide the parts outside the CDR3, is KAGVTQTPRYLIKTRGQQVTLSCSPISGHRSVSWYQQTPGQGLQFLFEYFSETQRNKGNFPGRFSGRQFSNSRSEMNVSTLELGDSALYLCASSLAISSYNEQFFGPGTRLTVL.

CDR3 nucleotides: TGTGCCAGCAGCGTCGGGACTAGCGGCCCCCTTGGGCAGTTCTTC. As protein: CASSVGTSGPLGQFF. The V and J genes are TRBV13 and TRBJ2-1; TRBD2 matches 11 bases. The CDR3 totals 15 residues. The germline gives CDR1 PRHDT, CDR2 FYEKMQ (reference sequence). J gave up 12 bases and V 5 bases, and 12 bases lay outside the gene matches.

V gene TRBV6-1 combines with J gene TRBJ2-5; D is possibly TRBD2 (5 bases). The CDR3 runs 13 residues. CDR1 and CDR2 from the germline V gene are MNHNS and SASEGT. V lost 2 bases, J lost 9 bases, and 13 bases lay in between. The CDR3 nucleotides read TGTGCCAGCAGTGAAATCTGGCGGGCCGCCCAGTACTTC. The encoded protein is CASSEIWRAAQYF.